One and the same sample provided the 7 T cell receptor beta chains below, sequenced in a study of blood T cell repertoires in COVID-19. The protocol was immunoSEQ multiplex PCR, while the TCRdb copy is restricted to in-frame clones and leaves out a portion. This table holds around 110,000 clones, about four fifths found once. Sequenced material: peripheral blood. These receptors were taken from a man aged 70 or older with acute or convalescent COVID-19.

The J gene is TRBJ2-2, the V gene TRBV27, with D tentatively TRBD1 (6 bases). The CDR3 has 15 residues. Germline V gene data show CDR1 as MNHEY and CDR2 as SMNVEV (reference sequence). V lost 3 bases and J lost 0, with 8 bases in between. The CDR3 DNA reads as TGTGCCAGCAGTTTGGGACATACGAACACCGGGGAGCTGTTTTTT. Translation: CASSLGHTNTGELFF.

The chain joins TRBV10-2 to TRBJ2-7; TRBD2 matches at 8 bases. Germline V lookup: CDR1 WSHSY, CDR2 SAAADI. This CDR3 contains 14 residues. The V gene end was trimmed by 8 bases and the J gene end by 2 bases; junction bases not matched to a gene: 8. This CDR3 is CASGLAGLTYEQYF. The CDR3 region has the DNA TGCGCCAGCGGGTTAGCGGGGTTGACCTACGAGCAGTACTTC.

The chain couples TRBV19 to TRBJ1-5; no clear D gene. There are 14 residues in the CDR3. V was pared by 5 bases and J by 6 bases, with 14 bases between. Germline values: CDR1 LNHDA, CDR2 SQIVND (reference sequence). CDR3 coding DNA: TGTGCCAGTAGTGCGAGGGTTAAAGCTCAGCCCCAGCATTTT. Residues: CASSARVKAQPQHF.

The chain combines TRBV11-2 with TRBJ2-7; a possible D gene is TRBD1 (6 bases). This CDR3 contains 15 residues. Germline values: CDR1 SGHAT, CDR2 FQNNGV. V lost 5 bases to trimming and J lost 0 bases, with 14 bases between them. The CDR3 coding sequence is TGTGCCAGCAGCCCCGGAGACAGGATCTCCTACGAGCAGTACTTC. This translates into CASSPGDRISYEQYF.

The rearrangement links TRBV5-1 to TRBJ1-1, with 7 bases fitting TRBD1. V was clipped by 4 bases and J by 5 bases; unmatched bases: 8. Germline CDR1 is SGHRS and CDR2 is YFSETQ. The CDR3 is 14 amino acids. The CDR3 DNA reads TGCGCCAGCAGCCCGGACAGGCCGGGGACTGAAGCTTTCTTT. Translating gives CASSPDRPGTEAFF. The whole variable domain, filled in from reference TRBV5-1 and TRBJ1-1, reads KAGVTQTPRYLIKTRGQQVTLSCSPISGHRSVSWYQQTPGQGLQFLFEYFSETQRNKGNFPGRFSGRQFSNSRSEMNVSTLELGDSALYLCASSPDRPGTEAFFGQGTRLTVV.

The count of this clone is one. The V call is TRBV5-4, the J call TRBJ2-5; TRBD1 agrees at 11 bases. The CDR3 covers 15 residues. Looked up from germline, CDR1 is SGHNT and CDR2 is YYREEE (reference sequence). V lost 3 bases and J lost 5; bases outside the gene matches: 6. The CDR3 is CASSSPWDRGETQYF. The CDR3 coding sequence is TGTGCCAGCAGCTCCCCGTGGGACAGGGGGGAGACCCAGTACTTC.

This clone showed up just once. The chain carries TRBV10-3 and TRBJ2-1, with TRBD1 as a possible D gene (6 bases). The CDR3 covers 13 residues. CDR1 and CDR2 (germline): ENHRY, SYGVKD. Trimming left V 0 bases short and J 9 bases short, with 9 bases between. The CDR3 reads CAISESWDTEQFF. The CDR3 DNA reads TGTGCCATCAGTGAGTCGTGGGACACTGAGCAGTTCTTC.